Each of the 27 T cell receptor beta chains below was sequenced from the same sample in a study of T cell responses to AZD1222 COVID-19 vaccine. Only in-frame clones appear in the TCRdb table, and some are missing; sequencing was by immunoSEQ multiplex PCR. This sample has tens of thousands of clones, with approximately 80% found just once. Sequenced material: peripheral blood, taken on day 0 of MenACWY control vaccination. The receptors here all came from an adult in good health.

The chain links TRBV30 to TRBJ1-3; D is perhaps TRBD1 (5 bases). The CDR3 sequence is 15 residues long. V was shortened by 5 bases and J by 2 bases, with 16 bases between the two germline ends. Germline V lookup: CDR1 GTSNPN, CDR2 SVGIG (reference sequence). CDR3 in amino acids: CAWGEPAGTGNTIYF. The CDR3 DNA sequence: TGTGCCTGGGGGGAGCCCGCAGGGACTGGAAACACCATATATTTT.

This chain links TRBV2 with TRBJ1-6, with 11 positions matching TRBD1. This CDR3 spans 15 amino acids. CDR1 and CDR2 from the germline V gene are SNHLY and FYNNEI. V lost 7 bases, J lost 9 bases, and 8 bases stayed unmatched. This chain's CDR3 is CASKVTGQGGSPLHF. The CDR3, as DNA: TGTGCCAGCAAGGTTACGGGACAGGGGGGTTCACCCCTCCACTTT.

Remarks on this clone: Other nucleotide sequences from this sample produce the same CDR3. The chain recombines TRBV12-5 with TRBJ1-4; D unclear. Germline V gene sequence: CDR1 LGHNT, CDR2 FRNRAP. Trimming pared 1 base from V and 8 bases from J, leaving 11 bases between. This CDR3 is built from 14 residues. CDR3 region: CASGLGQGGEKLFF. The CDR3 region has the DNA TGTGCTAGTGGTTTGGGACAAGGTGGGGAAAAACTGTTTTTT.

The rearrangement links TRBV15 to TRBJ1-1; D gene uncertain. The CDR3 is made up of 13 amino acids. Looked up from germline, CDR1 is LNHNV and CDR2 is YYDKDF (reference sequence). V was trimmed by 1 base and J by 1 base, leaving 4 bases between them. DNA for the CDR3: TGTGCCACCAGCAGAGTCGGGAACACTGAAGCTTTCTTT. As protein: CATSRVGNTEAFF.

The V and J genes are TRBV6-5 and TRBJ2-1, with D possibly TRBD2 on 6 matching bases. The germline V and J ends were trimmed by 10 bases and 0 bases, with 10 bases remaining between them. The CDR3 sequence is 13 residues long. Per germline, CDR1 MNHEY and CDR2 SVGAGI. Here the CDR3 DNA reads TGTGCCACAGGGCGGGACTCCTACAATGAGCAGTTCTTC. Translating gives CATGRDSYNEQFF.

The V and J genes are TRBV2 and TRBJ2-1; TRBD1 matches at 8 bases. The CDR3 loop spans 13 amino acids. J lost 9 bases, V lost 6 bases, and 7 bases had no gene match. Germline CDR1 is SNHLY and CDR2 is FYNNEI. CDR3 sequence: CASRPGGGTEQFF. The CDR3 DNA is TGTGCCAGCAGGCCAGGGGGCGGGACTGAGCAGTTCTTC.

The DNA for the CDR3 is TGTGCCAGCAGCCAATTGAGGGGCTCCCAGCCCCAGCATTTT. This codes for CASSQLRGSQPQHF. The V and J genes are TRBV3-1 (or the pseudogene TRBV3-2) and TRBJ1-5, with D possibly being TRBD1 (5 bases). This CDR3 contains 14 residues. The V gene's germline CDR1 is LGHDT and CDR2 YNNKEL (reference sequence). Trimming removed 2 bases from V and 7 bases from J, with 12 bases in between.

V and J are TRBV18 and TRBJ2-3; D is tentatively TRBD1 or TRBD2 (5 bases each). V was clipped by 3 bases and J by 3 bases, with 16 bases between them. The CDR3 sequence is 16 residues long. Germline CDR1 is KGHSH and CDR2 is LQKENI. The DNA of the CDR3 is TGTGCCAGCTCACCGTACACCGGGACGGAAACAGATACGCAGTATTTT. Amino acid sequence: CASSPYTGTETDTQYF. Together with reference TRBV18 and TRBJ2-3, the CDR3 gives the full variable domain: NAGVMQNPRHLVRRRGQEARLRCSPMKGHSHVYWYRQLPEEGLKFMVYLQKENIIDESGMPKERFSAEFPKEGPSILRIQQVVRGDSAAYFCASSPYTGTETDTQYFGPGTRLTVL.

This clone was seen once. The chain joins TRBV6-6 to TRBJ2-5; either TRBD1 or TRBD2 may fit D (5 bases each). The V end lost 3 bases, the J end lost 3 bases, and 14 bases lay between the germline ends. The CDR3 extends over 15 amino acids. The germline V gene has CDR1 MNHNY and CDR2 SVGAGI (reference sequence). CDR3 in DNA: TGTGCCAGCAGTTATGTCGGGGCTGTTGAAGAGACCCAGTACTTC. This codes for CASSYVGAVEETQYF.

This chain joins TRBV5-6 and TRBJ1-4, with D uncertain. This CDR3 has 14 amino acids. The V gene's germline CDR1 is SGHDT and CDR2 YYEEEE. V lost 2 bases and J 4 bases, leaving 9 bases between the germline ends. CDR3 sequence (DNA): TGTGCCAGCAGCTTCTACAGCAGTAATGAAAAACTGTTTTTT. Amino acid sequence: CASSFYSSNEKLFF.

For this clone: An end of the junction does not agree with germline; a read error may underlie this. This chain uses TRBV23-1 with TRBJ2-3; D unresolved. TRBV23-1 is known as an ORF, though its function is uncertain. The CDR3 extends over 11 amino acids. CDR3 nucleotide sequence: TGCGCCAGCAGTCATAAGCCAAGATGGGGTTTT. It translates to CASSHKPRWGF.

This sequence joins TRBV5-6 and TRBJ2-5; 9 bases fit TRBD1. This CDR3 contains 13 residues. The germline CDR1 and CDR2 sequences are SGHDT and YYEEEE. Germline trimming cut 4 bases from V and 4 bases from J; bases unmatched to any gene: 2. The CDR3 nucleotides are TGTGCCAGCAGCGCGACAGGGGGAGAGACCCAGTACTTC. This sequence encodes CASSATGGETQYF. Using reference TRBV5-6 and TRBJ2-5 for the parts outside the CDR3, the full variable domain is DAGVTQSPTHLIKTRGQQVTLRCSPKSGHDTVSWYQQALGQGPQFIFQYYEEEERQRGNFPDRFSGHQFPNYSSELNVNALLLGDSALYLCASSATGGETQYFGPGTRLLVL.

The sample holds a few counts of this clone. The chain's CDR3 is CASKDTGQGPEAFF. The CDR3 DNA reads TGTGCCAGCAAAGATACGGGACAGGGTCCTGAAGCTTTCTTT. V and J are TRBV6-5 and TRBJ1-1; 9 positions match TRBD1. Germline assignment: CDR1 MNHEY and CDR2 SVGAGI. J gave up 6 bases and V 7 bases, and 9 bases lay outside the gene matches. The CDR3 length is 14 residues.

This chain joins TRBV7-9 and TRBJ2-1; tentatively, D is TRBD2 (6 bases). The germline gives CDR1 SEHNR, CDR2 FQNEAQ (reference sequence). This CDR3 has 14 amino acids. V lost 1 base and J 5 bases, leaving 9 bases between the germline ends. CDR3 residues: CASSLGGADNEQFF. The DNA for the CDR3 is TGTGCCAGCAGCTTAGGCGGGGCAGACAATGAGCAGTTCTTC.

This rearrangement joins TRBV20-1 to TRBJ1-3; 8 bases fit TRBD1. J lost 4 bases, V lost 7 bases, and 0 bases had no gene match. This CDR3 spans 11 amino acids. Germline V lookup: CDR1 DFQATT, CDR2 SNEGSKA (reference sequence). The CDR3 DNA follows: TGCAGTGGACAGGGGGGAAACACCATATATTTT. Residues: CSGQGGNTIYF.

This clone was counted a single time. This chain connects TRBV3-1 (or the pseudogene TRBV3-2) to TRBJ2-2; unclear D gene. V was shortened by 1 base and J by 14 bases, with 8 bases between the two germline ends. The CDR3 loop spans 11 amino acids. Germline V gene sequence: CDR1 LGHDT, CDR2 YNNKEL (reference sequence). The CDR3 sequence: CASSQGKGLFF. The CDR3 DNA is TGTGCCAGCAGCCAAGGAAAGGGCCTGTTTTTT.

The chain recombines TRBV9 with TRBJ2-3; 10 nucleotides line up with TRBD2. Germline V gives CDR1 SGDLS, CDR2 YYNGEE. V was clipped by 1 base and J by 1 base; unmatched bases: 3. CDR3 size: 16 residues. CDR3 sequence: CASSVNLAGGTDTQYF. CDR3 DNA sequence: TGTGCCAGCAGCGTAAATCTAGCGGGGGGCACAGATACGCAGTATTTT.

The chain employs TRBV4-1 and TRBJ1-1; unclear D gene. From germline, CDR1 is MGHRA and CDR2 YSYEKL. This CDR3 has 14 amino acids. Trimming took 2 bases from V and 3 from J, leaving 10 bases between them. The DNA for the CDR3 is TGCGCCAGCAGCCAATCCTGGATTTACACTGAAGCTTTCTTT. It is translated as CASSQSWIYTEAFF.

The rearrangement links TRBV28 to TRBJ1-5; the D gene is possibly TRBD1 (5 bases). CDR3 length: 11 residues. V dropped 6 bases and J dropped 9 bases, with 9 bases sitting between them. Germline V gene sequence: CDR1 MDHEN, CDR2 SYDVKM. The CDR3 DNA follows: TGTGCCAGCAGCAGACAGCTGCCCCAGCATTTT. Translated, it gives CASSRQLPQHF.

This clone has a single count. The rearrangement links TRBV27 to TRBJ2-1; D is undetermined. CDR3 size: 16 residues. V lost 3 bases to trimming and J lost 7 bases, with 19 bases between them. Germline V gene data show CDR1 as MNHEY and CDR2 as SMNVEV (reference sequence). The CDR3 nucleotides read TGTGCCAGCAGTTTCCTGAGTGTGGGCTCTGGGAATGAGCAGTTCTTC. The encoded protein is CASSFLSVGSGNEQFF.

The chain recombines TRBV11-3 with TRBJ2-2; 13 nucleotides line up with TRBD2. This CDR3 is 16 amino acids long. Unmatched junction bases numbered 6, after V lost 5 bases and J lost 6 bases. Germline CDR1 and CDR2: SGHNT and YENEEA. For the CDR3, the DNA is TGTGCCAGCAGCCCGACTAGCGGGGGGTTCGCCGGGGAGCTGTTTTTT. This translates into CASSPTSGGFAGELFF.

This chain uses TRBV10-1 with TRBJ1-3; D may be TRBD1 (5 bases). The CDR3 is 16 amino acids. Germline assignment: CDR1 WNHNN and CDR2 SYGVQD (reference sequence). Trimming took off 2 bases at V and 0 bases at J, with 11 bases between the two ends. The CDR3 loop is CASSERGPSSGNTIYF. As DNA, the CDR3 is TGCGCCAGCAGTGAGAGGGGTCCGAGCTCTGGAAACACCATATATTTT.

The chain uses TRBV7-9 and TRBJ2-7; D not resolved. Germline V gives CDR1 SEHNR, CDR2 FQNEAQ (reference sequence). This CDR3 comprises 11 residues. Trimming pared 5 bases from V and 4 bases from J, leaving 6 bases between. CDR3 protein: CASSPLYEQYF. CDR3 bases: TGTGCCAGCAGCCCGCTGTACGAGCAGTACTTC.

The rearrangement joins TRBV3-1 (or the pseudogene TRBV3-2) to TRBJ1-5; D is possibly TRBD1 (6 bases). The CDR3 has 14 residues. The V gene lost 5 bases and the J gene lost 3 bases, with 11 bases spanning the gap. Germline CDR1 is LGHDT and CDR2 is YNNKEL (reference sequence). This CDR3 is CASSYSGVNQPQHF. The DNA for the CDR3 is TGTGCCAGCAGCTACTCAGGGGTCAATCAGCCCCAGCATTTT.

V usage is TRBV4-1 and J usage is TRBJ2-3, with 10 positions matching TRBD2. V gave up 2 bases and J gave up 2 bases; unmatched junction bases: 4. The germline V gene encodes CDR1 MGHRA and CDR2 YSYEKL. The CDR3 covers 16 residues. CDR3: CASSQLAGAFTDTQYF. The CDR3 DNA reads TGCGCCAGCAGCCAACTAGCGGGAGCTTTCACAGATACGCAGTATTTT.

The rearrangement links TRBV6-1 to TRBJ2-7, with D uncertain. Germline-derived CDR1 and CDR2 are MNHNS and SASEGT. The CDR3 contains 14 residues. Trimming left V 3 bases short and J 1 base short, with 10 bases between. The CDR3 sequence is CASSESLDSYEQYF. The DNA for the CDR3 is TGTGCCAGCAGTGAGAGTCTAGATTCCTACGAGCAGTACTTC.

The rearrangement joins TRBV7-9 to TRBJ1-3; no clear D gene. CDR1 and CDR2 (germline): SEHNR, FQNEAQ (reference sequence). This CDR3 spans 18 amino acids. With 4 bases removed from V and 0 bases from J, the gap between germline ends came to 19 bases. In DNA, the CDR3 is TGTGCCAGCAGCTCGACCCTAAGTCAGGACCTCTCTGGAAACACCATATATTTT. This translates into CASSSTLSQDLSGNTIYF. The full variable domain, with the rest looked up from reference TRBV7-9 and TRBJ1-3, is DTGVSQNPRHKITKRGQNVTFRCDPISEHNRLYWYRQTLGQGPEFLTYFQNEAQLEKSRLLSDRFSAERPKGSFSTLEIQRTEQGDSAMYLCASSSTLSQDLSGNTIYFGEGSWLTVV.